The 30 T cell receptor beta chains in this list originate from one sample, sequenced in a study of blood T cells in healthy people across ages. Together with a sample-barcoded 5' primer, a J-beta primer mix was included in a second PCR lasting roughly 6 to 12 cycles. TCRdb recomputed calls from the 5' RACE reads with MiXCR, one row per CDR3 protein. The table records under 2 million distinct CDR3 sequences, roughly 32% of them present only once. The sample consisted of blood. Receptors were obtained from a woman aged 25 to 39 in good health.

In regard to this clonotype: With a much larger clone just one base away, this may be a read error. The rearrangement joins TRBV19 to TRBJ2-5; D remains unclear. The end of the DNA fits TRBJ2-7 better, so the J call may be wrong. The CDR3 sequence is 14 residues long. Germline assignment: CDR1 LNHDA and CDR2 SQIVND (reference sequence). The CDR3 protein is CACSPTFAGYEQYF. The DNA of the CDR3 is TGTGCCTGTAGTCCAACCTTCGCAGGATACGAGCAGTACTTC.

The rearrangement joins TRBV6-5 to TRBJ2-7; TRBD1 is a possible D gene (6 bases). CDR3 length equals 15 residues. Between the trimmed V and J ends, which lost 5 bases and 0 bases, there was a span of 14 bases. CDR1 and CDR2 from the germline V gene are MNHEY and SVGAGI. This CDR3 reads CASSPGTPSSYEQYF. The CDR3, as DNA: TGTGCCAGCAGTCCCGGGACACCGAGCTCCTACGAGCAGTACTTC.

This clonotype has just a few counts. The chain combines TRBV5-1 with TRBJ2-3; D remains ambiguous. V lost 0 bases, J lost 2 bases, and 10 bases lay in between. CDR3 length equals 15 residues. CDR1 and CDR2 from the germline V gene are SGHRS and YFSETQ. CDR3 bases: TGCGCCAGCAGCTTGGCTCAGGCTTCCACAGATACGCAGTATTTT. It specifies CASSLAQASTDTQYF.

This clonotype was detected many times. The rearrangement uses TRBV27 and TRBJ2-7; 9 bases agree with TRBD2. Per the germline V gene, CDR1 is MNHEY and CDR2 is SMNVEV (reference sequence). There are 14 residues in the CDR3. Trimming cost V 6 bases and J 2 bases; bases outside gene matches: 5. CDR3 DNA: TGTGCCAGCAGCCTGCGGGAGGGCCCCTACGAGCAGTACTTC. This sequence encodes CASSLREGPYEQYF.

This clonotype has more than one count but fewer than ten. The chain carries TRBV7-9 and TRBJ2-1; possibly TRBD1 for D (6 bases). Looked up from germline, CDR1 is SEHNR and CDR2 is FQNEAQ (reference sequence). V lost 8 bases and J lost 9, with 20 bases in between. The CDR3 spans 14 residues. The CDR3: CASRRGHPEPEQFF. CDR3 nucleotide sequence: TGTGCCAGCCGCCGGGGACACCCGGAGCCTGAGCAGTTCTTC.

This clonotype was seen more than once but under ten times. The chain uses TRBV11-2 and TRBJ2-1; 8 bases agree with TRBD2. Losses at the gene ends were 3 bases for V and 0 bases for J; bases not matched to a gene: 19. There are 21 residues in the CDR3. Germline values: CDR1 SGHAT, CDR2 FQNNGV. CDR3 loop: CASSFRRRALAEASSYNEQFF. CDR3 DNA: TGTGCCAGCAGCTTTCGCCGCAGGGCACTAGCGGAGGCGAGCTCCTACAATGAGCAGTTCTTC.

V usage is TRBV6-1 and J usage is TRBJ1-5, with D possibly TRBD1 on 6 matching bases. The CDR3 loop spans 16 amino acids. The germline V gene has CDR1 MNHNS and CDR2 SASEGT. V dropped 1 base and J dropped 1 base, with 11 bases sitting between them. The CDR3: CASSEGGGRSNQPQHF. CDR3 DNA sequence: TGTGCCAGCAGTGAAGGCGGGGGCCGGAGCAATCAGCCCCAGCATTTT.

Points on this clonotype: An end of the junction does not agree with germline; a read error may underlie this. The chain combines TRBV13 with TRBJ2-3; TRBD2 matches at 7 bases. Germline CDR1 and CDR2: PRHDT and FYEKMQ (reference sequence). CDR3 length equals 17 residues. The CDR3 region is CAGSPRFGGGEPDTQYF. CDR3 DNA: TGTGCCGGCAGCCCCCGTTTTGGCGGGGGTGAACCAGATACGCAGTATTTT.

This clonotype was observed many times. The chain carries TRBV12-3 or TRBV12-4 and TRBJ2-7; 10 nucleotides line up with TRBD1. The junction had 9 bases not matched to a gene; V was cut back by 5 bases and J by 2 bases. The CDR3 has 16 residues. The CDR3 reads CASSPAGTGATYEQYF. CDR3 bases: TGTGCCAGCAGTCCCGCCGGGACAGGGGCGACCTACGAGCAGTACTTC.

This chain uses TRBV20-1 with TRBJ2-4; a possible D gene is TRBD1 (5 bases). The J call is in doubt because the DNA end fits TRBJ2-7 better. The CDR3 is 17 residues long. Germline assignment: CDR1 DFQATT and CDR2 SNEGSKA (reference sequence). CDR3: CSARPTLGQGHWAEQYF. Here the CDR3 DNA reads TGCAGTGCTAGGCCTACCCTGGGGCAGGGTCACTGGGCCGAGCAGTACTTC.

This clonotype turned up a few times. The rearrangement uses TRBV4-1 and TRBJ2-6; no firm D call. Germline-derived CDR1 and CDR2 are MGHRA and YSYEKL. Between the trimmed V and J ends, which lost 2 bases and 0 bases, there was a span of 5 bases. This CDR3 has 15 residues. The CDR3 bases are TGCGCCAGCAGCCAACGCCACTCTGGGGCCAACGTCCTGACTTTC. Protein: CASSQRHSGANVLTF.

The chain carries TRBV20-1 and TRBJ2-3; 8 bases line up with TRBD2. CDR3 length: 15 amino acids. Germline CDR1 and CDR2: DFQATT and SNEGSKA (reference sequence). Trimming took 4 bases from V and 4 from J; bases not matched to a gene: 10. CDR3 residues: CSATGLAWDSDTQYF. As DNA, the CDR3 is TGCAGTGCTACCGGACTAGCTTGGGATTCAGATACGCAGTATTTT.

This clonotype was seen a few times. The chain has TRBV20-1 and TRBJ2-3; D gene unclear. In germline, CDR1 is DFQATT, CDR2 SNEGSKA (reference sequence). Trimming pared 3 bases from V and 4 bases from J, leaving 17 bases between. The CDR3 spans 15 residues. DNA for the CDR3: TGCAGTGCTAGGGATGGTGGGCGTTCGGCAGATACGCAGTATTTT. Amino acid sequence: CSARDGGRSADTQYF.

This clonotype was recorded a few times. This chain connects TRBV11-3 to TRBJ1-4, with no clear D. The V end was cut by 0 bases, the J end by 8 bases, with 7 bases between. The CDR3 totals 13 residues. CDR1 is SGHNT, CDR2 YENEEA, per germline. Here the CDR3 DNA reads TGTGCCAGCAGCTTAGATCTCGGGGAAAAACTGTTTTTT. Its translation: CASSLDLGEKLFF.

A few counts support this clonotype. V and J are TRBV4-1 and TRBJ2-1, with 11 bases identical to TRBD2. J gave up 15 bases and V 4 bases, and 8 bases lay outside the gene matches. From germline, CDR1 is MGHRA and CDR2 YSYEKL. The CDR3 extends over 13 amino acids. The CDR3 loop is CASSPPGLAAPFF. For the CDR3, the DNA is TGCGCCAGCAGCCCCCCGGGACTAGCGGCTCCGTTCTTC.

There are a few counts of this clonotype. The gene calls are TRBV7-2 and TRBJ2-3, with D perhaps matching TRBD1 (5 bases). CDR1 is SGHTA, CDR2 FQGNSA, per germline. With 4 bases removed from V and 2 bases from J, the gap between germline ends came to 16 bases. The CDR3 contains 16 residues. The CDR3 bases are TGTGCCAGCAGCTCACAGGTAGCCATCCTCACAGATACGCAGTATTTT. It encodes CASSSQVAILTDTQYF.

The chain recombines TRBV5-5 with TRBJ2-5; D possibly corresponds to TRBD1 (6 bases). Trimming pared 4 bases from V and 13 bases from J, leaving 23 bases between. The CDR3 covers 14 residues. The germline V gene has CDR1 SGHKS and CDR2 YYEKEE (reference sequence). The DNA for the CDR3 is TGTGCCAGCAGCCCATGGACAGAGTCCTACGAGCGGTACTTC. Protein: CASSPWTESYERYF.

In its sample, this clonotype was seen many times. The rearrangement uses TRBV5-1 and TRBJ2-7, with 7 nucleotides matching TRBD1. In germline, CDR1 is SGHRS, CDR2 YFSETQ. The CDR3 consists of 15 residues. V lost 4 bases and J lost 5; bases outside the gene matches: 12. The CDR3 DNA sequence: TGCGCCAGCAGCGCCCGGACAGGTGGTTCGGACGAGCAGTACTTC. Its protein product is CASSARTGGSDEQYF. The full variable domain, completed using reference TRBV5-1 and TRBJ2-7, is KAGVTQTPRYLIKTRGQQVTLSCSPISGHRSVSWYQQTPGQGLQFLFEYFSETQRNKGNFPGRFSGRQFSNSRSEMNVSTLELGDSALYLCASSARTGGSDEQYFGPGTRLTVT.

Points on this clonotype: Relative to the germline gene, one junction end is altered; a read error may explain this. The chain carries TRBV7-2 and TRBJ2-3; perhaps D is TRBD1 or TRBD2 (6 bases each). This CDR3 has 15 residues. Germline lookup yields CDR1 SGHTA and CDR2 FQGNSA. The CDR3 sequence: CASSLAGGYTDAQYF. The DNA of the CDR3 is TGTGCCAGCAGCTTAGCGGGGGGCTACACAGATGCGCAGTATTTT.

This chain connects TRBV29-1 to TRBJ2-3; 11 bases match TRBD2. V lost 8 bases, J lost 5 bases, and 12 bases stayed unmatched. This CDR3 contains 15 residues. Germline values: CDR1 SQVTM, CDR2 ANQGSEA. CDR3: CSSSLAGDLLDTQYF. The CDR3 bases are TGCAGCTCATCACTAGCGGGAGATCTACTAGATACGCAGTATTTT.

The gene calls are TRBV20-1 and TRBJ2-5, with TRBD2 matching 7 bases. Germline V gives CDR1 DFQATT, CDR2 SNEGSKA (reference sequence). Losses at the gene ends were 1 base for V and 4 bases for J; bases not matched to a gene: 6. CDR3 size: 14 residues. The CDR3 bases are TGCAGTGCTAGAGGCGGGAGAATCGGAGAGACCCAGTACTTC. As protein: CSARGGRIGETQYF.

CDR3 sequence: CSARELSSNQPQHF. The CDR3 nucleotides read TGCAGTGCTAGAGAGTTGAGTAGCAATCAGCCCCAGCATTTT. The rearrangement links TRBV20-1 to TRBJ1-5; D ambiguous. V lost 0 bases to trimming and J lost 0 bases, with 6 bases between them. The germline gives CDR1 DFQATT, CDR2 SNEGSKA (reference sequence). The CDR3 covers 14 residues.

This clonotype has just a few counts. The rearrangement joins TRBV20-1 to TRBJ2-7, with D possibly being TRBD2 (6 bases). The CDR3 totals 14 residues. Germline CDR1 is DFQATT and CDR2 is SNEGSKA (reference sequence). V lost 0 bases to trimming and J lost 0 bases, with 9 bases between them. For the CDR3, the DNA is TGCAGTGCTAGAGAGGCGGGGCCCTCCTACGAGCAGTACTTC. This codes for CSAREAGPSYEQYF.

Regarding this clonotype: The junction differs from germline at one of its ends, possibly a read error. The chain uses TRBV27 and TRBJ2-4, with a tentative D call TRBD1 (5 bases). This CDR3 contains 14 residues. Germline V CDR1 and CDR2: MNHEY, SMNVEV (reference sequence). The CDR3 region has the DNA TGTGCCAGCAGACGGACATCGGCCAAAAACATTCGGTACTTC. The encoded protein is CASRRTSAKNIRYF.

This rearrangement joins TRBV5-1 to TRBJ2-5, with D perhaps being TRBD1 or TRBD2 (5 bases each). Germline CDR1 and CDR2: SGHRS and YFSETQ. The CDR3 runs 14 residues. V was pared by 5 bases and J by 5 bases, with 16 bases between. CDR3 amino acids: CASRGTQTTETQYF. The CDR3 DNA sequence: TGCGCCAGCAGAGGGACGCAAACCACCGAGACCCAGTACTTC.

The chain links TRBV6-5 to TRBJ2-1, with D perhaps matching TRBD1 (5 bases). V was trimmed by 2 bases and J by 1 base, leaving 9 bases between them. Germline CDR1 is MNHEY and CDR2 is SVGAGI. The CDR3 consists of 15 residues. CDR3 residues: CASSYTHRSYNEQFF. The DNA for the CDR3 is TGTGCCAGCAGTTACACTCACAGGTCCTACAATGAGCAGTTCTTC.

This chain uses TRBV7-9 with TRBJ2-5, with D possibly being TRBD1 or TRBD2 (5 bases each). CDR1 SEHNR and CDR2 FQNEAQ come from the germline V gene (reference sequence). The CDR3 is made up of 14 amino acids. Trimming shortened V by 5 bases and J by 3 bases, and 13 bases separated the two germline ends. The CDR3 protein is CASSIRDLKETQYF. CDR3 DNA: TGTGCCAGCAGCATCCGGGACCTTAAAGAGACCCAGTACTTC.

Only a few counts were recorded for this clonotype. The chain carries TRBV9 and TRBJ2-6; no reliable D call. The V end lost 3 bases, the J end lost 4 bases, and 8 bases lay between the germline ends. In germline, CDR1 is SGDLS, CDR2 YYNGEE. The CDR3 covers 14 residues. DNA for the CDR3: TGTGCCAGCAGCGGACTGCAGGGGGCCAACGTCCTGACTTTC. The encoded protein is CASSGLQGANVLTF. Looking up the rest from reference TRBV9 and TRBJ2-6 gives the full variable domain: DSGVTQTPKHLITATGQRVTLRCSPRSGDLSVYWYQQSLDQGLQFLIQYYNGEERAKGNILERFSAQQFPDLHSELNLSSLELGDSALYFCASSGLQGANVLTFGAGSRLTVL.

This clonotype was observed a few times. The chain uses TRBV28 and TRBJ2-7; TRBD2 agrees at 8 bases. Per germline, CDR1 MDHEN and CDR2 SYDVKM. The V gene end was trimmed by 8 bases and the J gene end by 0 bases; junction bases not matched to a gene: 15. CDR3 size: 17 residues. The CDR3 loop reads CASEDGGVGKSSYEQYF. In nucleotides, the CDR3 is TGTGCCAGCGAGGACGGGGGGGTGGGTAAAAGCTCCTACGAGCAGTACTTC.

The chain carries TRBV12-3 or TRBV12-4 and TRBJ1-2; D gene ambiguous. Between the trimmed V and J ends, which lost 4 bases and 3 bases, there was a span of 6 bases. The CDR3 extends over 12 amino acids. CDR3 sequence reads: CASSSRYYGYTF. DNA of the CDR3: TGTGCCAGCAGTTCAAGGTACTATGGCTACACCTTC.